This T cell receptor (beta chain) was retrieved from a study of OX40 agonist ivuxolimab in advanced cancers. Study-wide context: Patients with hepatocellular carcinoma, melanoma, renal cell or head and neck cancer made up the dose-escalation patients. Two cutaneous melanoma patients and one hepatocellular carcinoma patient, three in all, had partial responses.

The table came from immunoSEQ multiplex PCR; TCRdb's copy has only in-frame clones and leaves some out. The profile shows around 68,000 clones, roughly 91% of them singletons. Germline V gene lookup returns CDR1 MNHEY and CDR2 SMNVEV (reference sequence). The CDR3 totals 15 residues. The ends were cut back, 8 bases at V and 2 bases at J, with 16 bases in the middle. The genes are TRBV27 and TRBJ1-3, with D perhaps TRBD1 (5 bases). The sequence was obtained from an adult with an advanced solid tumor such as melanoma, head and neck, liver or kidney cancer. The source was CD4+ or CD8+ T cells sorted from blood, collected in a trial of the OX40 agonist ivuxolimab. The CDR3 bases are TGTGCCAGCGGATCAAGGGGTCACCCTGGAAACACCATATATTTT. Translated: CASGSRGHPGNTIYF.